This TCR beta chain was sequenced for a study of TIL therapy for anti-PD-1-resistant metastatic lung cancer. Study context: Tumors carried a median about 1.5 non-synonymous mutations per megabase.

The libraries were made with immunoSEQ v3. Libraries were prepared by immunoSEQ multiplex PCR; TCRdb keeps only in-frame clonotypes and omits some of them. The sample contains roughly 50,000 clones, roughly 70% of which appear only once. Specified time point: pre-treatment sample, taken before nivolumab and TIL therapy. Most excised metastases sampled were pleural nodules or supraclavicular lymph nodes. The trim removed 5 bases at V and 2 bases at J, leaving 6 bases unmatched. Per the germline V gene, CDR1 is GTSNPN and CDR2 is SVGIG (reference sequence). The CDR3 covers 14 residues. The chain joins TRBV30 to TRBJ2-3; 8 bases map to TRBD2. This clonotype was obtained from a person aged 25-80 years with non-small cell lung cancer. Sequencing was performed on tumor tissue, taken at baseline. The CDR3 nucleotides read TGTGCCTGGCAAAGTAGCGGGATCACAGATACGCAGTATTTT. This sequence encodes CAWQSSGITDTQYF.